This TCR beta chain was recovered during a study of human T cells and chemical hapten exposure. This CDR3 contains 14 residues. Germline V lookup: CDR1 MGHDK, CDR2 SYGVNS. V lost 3 bases to trimming and J lost 3 bases; unmatched junction nucleotides: 3. Study-wide results and caveats: With regard to DPC sensitization, TCRs above 1 in 1000 frequency did not change.

This clonotype was seen a few times. Its matching antigen is unknown. TCRdb reprocessed the RACE reads via MiXCR and lists one record per CDR3 protein. Among 65,000 to 95,000 distinct CDR3 sequences, roughly 7.9% were seen once, and the ten largest hold 1.5% to 2%. Noted time point: healthy volunteer bleed at 6 weeks. Unfractionated whole blood was the source from which total RNA was extracted. The material sequenced was whole blood. This TCR came from a female donor in good health. Some clones in this sample may be carry-over from other donors' samples. V and J are TRBV25-1 and TRBJ2-3; 7 nucleotides line up with TRBD2. CDR3 protein: CASSEWRGTDTQYF. The CDR3 DNA reads as TGTGCCAGCAGTGAGTGGCGGGGGACAGATACGCAGTATTTT.